The 27 T cell receptor beta chains listed next were all sequenced from one sample in a study of CD8 T cells in ankylosing spondylitis. TCRdb redid the calling of the 5' RACE reads with MiXCR, one entry per CDR3 protein. Of more than 20,000 distinct CDR3 sequences in the sample, roughly 13% are singletons; the top ten hold about 32%. Material: blood. These receptors all stem from a male donor with ankylosing spondylitis or in good health (not recorded which).

The chain is built from TRBV2 and TRBJ2-4, with D maybe TRBD2 (5 bases). This CDR3 spans 15 amino acids. With 4 bases removed from V and 1 base from J, the gap between germline ends came to 11 bases. CDR1 SNHLY and CDR2 FYNNEI come from the germline V gene. The CDR3, as DNA: TGTGCCAGCAGTGGGACTTATGGGGCCAAAAACATTCAGTACTTC. Translated, it gives CASSGTYGAKNIQYF.

This chain joins TRBV29-1 and TRBJ1-2; D not certain. CDR1 and CDR2 (germline): SQVTM, ANQGSEA. The length of the CDR3 is 14 residues. The V and J ends lost 0 bases and 5 bases respectively, with 13 bases between them. This CDR3 reads CSVEEPRRPYGYTF. In DNA form, the CDR3 reads TGCAGCGTTGAAGAACCCAGGAGACCTTATGGCTACACCTTC.

This clonotype was observed at least ten times. The chain links TRBV5-6 to TRBJ2-5; tentative D call: TRBD1 (6 bases). The V end lost 4 bases, the J end lost 3 bases, and 19 bases lay between the germline ends. The CDR3 covers 16 residues. Germline assignment: CDR1 SGHDT and CDR2 YYEEEE. The CDR3 spells CASSDLQGTAEETQYF. In nucleotides, the CDR3 is TGTGCCAGCAGCGACCTACAGGGTACTGCGGAAGAGACCCAGTACTTC.

This clonotype has only a few counts. This rearrangement joins TRBV5-1 to TRBJ2-1; a possible D gene is TRBD2 (6 bases). Trimming stripped 2 bases from V and 10 bases from J, with 13 bases between. Per the germline V gene, CDR1 is SGHRS and CDR2 is YFSETQ. The CDR3 has 13 residues. In DNA, the CDR3 is TGCGCCAGCAGCTTAAGGTCGGACTACGAGCAGTTCTTC. Translating it yields CASSLRSDYEQFF.

Only a few counts were recorded for this clonotype. The CDR3 DNA reads TGCAGTGCTAGCGAGCCAATCTCAGAGACCCAGTACTTC. Protein: CSASEPISETQYF. The chain links TRBV20-1 to TRBJ2-5; D uncertain. Trimming stripped 3 bases from V and 4 bases from J, with 12 bases between. The CDR3 contains 13 residues. The V gene's germline CDR1 is DFQATT and CDR2 SNEGSKA (reference sequence).

The gene calls are TRBV5-4 and TRBJ2-5; no firm D call. The germline V gene has CDR1 SGHNT and CDR2 YYREEE (reference sequence). The CDR3 consists of 11 residues. V was cut by 9 bases and J by 6 bases, with 12 bases left in between. The CDR3 sequence is CAMTGGKTQYF. The CDR3 DNA sequence: TGTGCCATGACCGGCGGAAAGACCCAGTACTTC.

This clonotype was recorded at least ten times. The chain is built from TRBV28 and TRBJ2-3; D not certain. The germline V and J ends were trimmed by 5 bases and 2 bases, with 8 bases remaining between them. This CDR3 is built from 13 residues. Germline V gene sequence: CDR1 MDHEN, CDR2 SYDVKM. The CDR3 is CASSPLVTDTQYF. The CDR3 DNA reads TGTGCCAGCAGTCCCCTAGTCACAGATACGCAGTATTTT.

The chain carries TRBV11-2 and TRBJ2-5; 12 nucleotides line up with TRBD2. After removal of 0 bases from V and 1 base from J, the junction contained 6 bases not matched to a gene. This CDR3 has 18 amino acids. Germline CDR1 reads SGHAT; CDR2 reads FQNNGV. The CDR3 sequence is CASSLEATSGGLQETQYF. CDR3 nucleotides: TGTGCCAGCAGCTTAGAGGCAACTAGCGGGGGGCTCCAAGAGACCCAGTACTTC. The full variable domain, with the rest looked up from reference TRBV11-2 and TRBJ2-5, is EAGVAQSPRYKIIEKRQSVAFWCNPISGHATLYWYQQILGQGPKLLIQFQNNGVVDDSQLPKDRFSAERLKGVDSTLKIQPAKLEDSAVYLCASSLEATSGGLQETQYFGPGTRLLVL.

Ten or more counts support this clonotype. The CDR3 nucleotides are TGCAGCGTTGAATTGGGGAGCGCAAATAACTACGAGCAGTACTTC. Translation: CSVELGSANNYEQYF. The chain joins TRBV29-1 to TRBJ2-7; tentatively, D is TRBD2 (5 bases). The germline V gene encodes CDR1 SQVTM and CDR2 ANQGSEA. V was trimmed by 2 bases and J by 3 bases, leaving 17 bases between them. The CDR3 sequence is 15 residues long.

This clonotype has at least ten counts. This sequence joins TRBV7-2 and TRBJ2-2; 8 bases line up with TRBD1. CDR3 size: 14 residues. Germline lookup yields CDR1 SGHTA and CDR2 FQGNSA. The trim removed 5 bases at V and 7 bases at J, leaving 6 bases unmatched. The CDR3 DNA reads TGTGCCAGCAGCCCAGGACAGGGAATCGGGGAGCTGTTTTTT. Encoded protein: CASSPGQGIGELFF.

This clonotype was counted a few times. The chain combines TRBV7-9 with TRBJ2-1; D may be TRBD1 (6 bases). With 2 bases removed from V and 14 bases from J, the gap between germline ends came to 10 bases. CDR3 length: 11 residues. Germline V gene data show CDR1 as SEHNR and CDR2 as FQNEAQ (reference sequence). CDR3 sequence reads: CASSLMGAKFF. Written as DNA, the CDR3 is TGTGCCAGCAGCTTAATGGGGGCGAAGTTCTTC.

The chain combines TRBV11-1 with TRBJ2-5, with D unresolved. The CDR3 loop spans 11 amino acids. CDR1 is SGHAT, CDR2 FQDESV, per germline (reference sequence). V dropped 5 bases and J dropped 2 bases, with 3 bases sitting between them. In nucleotides, the CDR3 is TGTGCCAGCAGCGATCAAGAGACCCAGTACTTC. It specifies CASSDQETQYF.

This clonotype was seen a handful of times. The chain is built from TRBV29-1 and TRBJ2-2; D is perhaps TRBD2 (5 bases). From germline, CDR1 is SQVTM and CDR2 ANQGSEA. Trimming cost V 4 bases and J 2 bases, with 5 bases left between them. CDR3 length: 12 amino acids. The CDR3, as DNA: TGCAGCGTTGCGGGAAACACCGGGGAGCTGTTTTTT. This sequence encodes CSVAGNTGELFF.

This chain connects TRBV30 to TRBJ1-1; D not resolved. The CDR3 contains 14 residues. Trimming removed 4 bases from V and 3 bases from J, with 15 bases in between. Germline CDR1 and CDR2: GTSNPN and SVGIG (reference sequence). The CDR3 DNA sequence: TGTGCCTGGATACCCCCGGGAAGCTACACTGAAGCTTTCTTT. It is translated as CAWIPPGSYTEAFF.

This clonotype was counted many times. The chain uses TRBV25-1 and TRBJ2-5, with 8 bases lining up with TRBD1. V lost 5 bases, J lost 2 bases, and 4 bases stayed unmatched. The CDR3 extends over 14 amino acids. Germline V CDR1 and CDR2: MGHDK, SYGVNS. The CDR3 protein is CASSPGTGQETQYF. CDR3 bases: TGTGCCAGCAGTCCCGGGACAGGTCAAGAGACCCAGTACTTC.

This clonotype was counted only a few times. The chain uses TRBV24-1 and TRBJ2-1; TRBD1 agrees at 8 bases. Per the germline V gene, CDR1 is KGHDR and CDR2 is SFDVKD. V gave up 1 base and J gave up 7 bases; unmatched junction bases: 2. This CDR3 comprises 14 residues. In DNA, the CDR3 is TGTGCCACCAGTGATTTAACAGGGGGTAATGAGCAGTTCTTC. Translation: CATSDLTGGNEQFF.

The chain recombines TRBV7-3 with TRBJ2-3; TRBD2 is a possible D gene (6 bases). The germline V gene has CDR1 SGHTA and CDR2 FQGTGA. The CDR3 covers 17 residues. Trimming shortened V by 3 bases and J by 5 bases, and 21 bases separated the two germline ends. CDR3 sequence (DNA): TGTGCCAGCAGCTTTTATCAGCCAGGCCTCGGGGGAGATACGCAGTATTTT. It translates to CASSFYQPGLGGDTQYF. Full variable domain (outside the CDR3, taken from reference TRBV7-3 and TRBJ2-3): GAGVSQTPSNKVTEKGKYVELRCDPISGHTALYWYRQSLGQGPEFLIYFQGTGAADDSGLPNDRFFAVRPEGSVSTLKIQRTERGDSAVYLCASSFYQPGLGGDTQYFGPGTRLTVL.

J is TRBJ1-3 and V is TRBV11-2, with 7 nucleotides matching TRBD1. V lost 4 bases to trimming and J lost 6 bases; unmatched junction nucleotides: 6. Germline V lookup: CDR1 SGHAT, CDR2 FQNNGV. The length of the CDR3 is 14 residues. The CDR3 sequence is CASSSRQGLNTIYF. DNA for the CDR3: TGTGCCAGCAGCTCTCGACAGGGATTAAACACCATATATTTT.

The chain joins TRBV7-9 to TRBJ1-3; D uncertain. This CDR3 is 13 amino acids long. Germline V gene sequence: CDR1 SEHNR, CDR2 FQNEAQ (reference sequence). V lost 2 bases and J lost 5, with 7 bases in between. The CDR3 nucleotides read TGTGCCAGCAGCTTATGGATCAGAAACACCATATATTTT. Translating it yields CASSLWIRNTIYF.

This clonotype occurred many times. The chain couples TRBV20-1 to TRBJ2-1; 10 bases agree with TRBD1. V trimming: 2 bases; J trimming: 6 bases; junction bases outside the gene matches: 10. CDR1 is DFQATT and CDR2 is SNEGSKA in the germline V gene (reference sequence). This CDR3 region has 16 residues. In DNA, the CDR3 is TGCAGTGCTAGATTACTCCGGGACAGGGGATCCAATGAGCAGTTCTTC. Residues: CSARLLRDRGSNEQFF.

This clonotype was counted at least ten times. The chain couples TRBV20-1 to TRBJ2-4; 11 nucleotides line up with TRBD2. The V gene's germline CDR1 is DFQATT and CDR2 SNEGSKA (reference sequence). The CDR3 covers 15 residues. V trimming: 5 bases; J trimming: 3 bases; junction bases outside the gene matches: 6. CDR3 nucleotides: TGCAGTGCTCAGACTAGCGGGACAGGCAAAAACATTCAGTACTTC. Its protein product is CSAQTSGTGKNIQYF.

The chain joins TRBV4-3 to TRBJ2-2, with D perhaps matching TRBD1 or TRBD2 (5 bases each). There are 18 residues in the CDR3. V lost 4 bases and J 7 bases, leaving 25 bases between the germline ends. Germline values: CDR1 LGHNA, CDR2 YSLEER. CDR3 amino acids: CASSPQRGAHDKGGELFF. CDR3 coding DNA: TGCGCCAGCAGCCCTCAACGAGGGGCACACGACAAGGGCGGGGAGCTGTTTTTT.

This clonotype appeared many times. The V call is TRBV19, the J call TRBJ2-1; the D gene is possibly TRBD1 (6 bases). The CDR3 sequence is 15 residues long. V was shortened by 7 bases and J by 2 bases, with 15 bases between the two germline ends. The germline V gene encodes CDR1 LNHDA and CDR2 SQIVND (reference sequence). This chain's CDR3 is CASTQGANPYNEQFF. The CDR3 nucleotides read TGTGCCAGTACACAGGGTGCGAACCCCTACAATGAGCAGTTCTTC.

Ten or more counts support this clonotype. This CDR3 reads CASSYARADTQYF. The CDR3 nucleotides read TGTGCCAGCAGTTACGCAAGGGCAGATACGCAGTATTTT. The chain links TRBV6-5 to TRBJ2-3, with D hard to call. CDR3 length: 13 amino acids. CDR1 and CDR2 (germline): MNHEY, SVGAGI. V lost 2 bases and J 4 bases, leaving 7 bases between the germline ends.

This clonotype was seen only a few times. V is TRBV9 and J is TRBJ2-2, with D uncertain. Germline assignment: CDR1 SGDLS and CDR2 YYNGEE. The CDR3 runs to 15 residues. Trimming removed 4 bases at V and 5 bases at J, with 15 bases between. CDR3 coding DNA: TGTGCCAGCAGCCCCCGGGCGATAGGGACCGGGGAGCTGTTTTTT. Protein: CASSPRAIGTGELFF.

This clonotype was seen ten or more times. The chain carries TRBV4-3 and TRBJ2-5; 9 nucleotides match TRBD1. Germline V gene data show CDR1 as LGHNA and CDR2 as YSLEER. This CDR3 contains 15 residues. J was trimmed by 3 bases and V by 2 bases; bases with no gene match: 4. The chain's CDR3 is CASSQLTGGEETQYF. DNA for the CDR3: TGCGCCAGCAGCCAACTTACAGGGGGCGAAGAGACCCAGTACTTC.

This clonotype was seen repeatedly, ten times or more. V gene TRBV5-1 combines with J gene TRBJ2-7, with 9 nucleotides matching TRBD1. Germline-derived CDR1 and CDR2 are SGHRS and YFSETQ. CDR3 length: 18 amino acids. V was pared by 1 base and J by 1 base, with 12 bases of the junction left unmatched. CDR3 amino acids: CASSLRNFWDRASYEQYV. In nucleotides, the CDR3 is TGCGCCAGCAGCTTGCGTAATTTCTGGGACAGGGCGTCCTACGAGCAGTACGTC.